Detailed here is one T cell receptor beta chain. The data were obtained in a study of shared clonotypes between healthy human individuals. The CDR3 is 17 residues long. V gave up 5 bases and J gave up 4 bases, with 18 bases separating them. CDR1 MNHEY and CDR2 SMNVEV come from the germline V gene (reference sequence). Assay: immunoSEQ multiplex PCR; the TCRdb copy retains only in-frame clones and omits some. This sample has some 2,000,000 clones, with around 96% found just once. Naive-designated CD8 cells lacked CD45RO, were positively enriched for CCR7, and omitted terminally differentiated effector memory CD45RA+ cells.

The sample consisted of naive CD8+ T cells sorted from blood. V usage is TRBV27 and J usage is TRBJ1-6, with D possibly being TRBD1 (5 bases). The receptor comes from a man between 18 and 35 years old in good health. CDR3 bases: TGTGCCAGCAGTCCTTCCGTAGGGGAAGCTTATAATTCACCCCTCCACTTT. This codes for CASSPSVGEAYNSPLHF.